The TCR beta chain described here comes from a study of cytomegalovirus exposure and HLA in healthy donors. This clone occurred a few times. Trimming removed 0 bases at V and 0 bases at J, with 18 bases between. The CDR3 extends over 20 amino acids. In germline, CDR1 is LGHNA, CDR2 YSLEER. The PCR contained 60 Vbeta and 13 Jbeta primers. Some clones are missing from TCRdb's copy, which holds only in-frame ones; the method was immunoSEQ multiplex PCR. The sample has 100,000 to 120,000 clones, roughly 13% seen once. The sample consisted of PBMCs. This receptor was identified in a man aged 40-49 years in good health and CMV-seropositive. The chain joins TRBV4-3 to TRBJ2-6; D is possibly TRBD1 (7 bases). This CDR3 is CASSQDRGTVMTSGANVLTF. CDR3 in DNA: TGCGCCAGCAGCCAAGATCGCGGGACAGTTATGACCTCTGGGGCCAACGTCCTGACTTTC.